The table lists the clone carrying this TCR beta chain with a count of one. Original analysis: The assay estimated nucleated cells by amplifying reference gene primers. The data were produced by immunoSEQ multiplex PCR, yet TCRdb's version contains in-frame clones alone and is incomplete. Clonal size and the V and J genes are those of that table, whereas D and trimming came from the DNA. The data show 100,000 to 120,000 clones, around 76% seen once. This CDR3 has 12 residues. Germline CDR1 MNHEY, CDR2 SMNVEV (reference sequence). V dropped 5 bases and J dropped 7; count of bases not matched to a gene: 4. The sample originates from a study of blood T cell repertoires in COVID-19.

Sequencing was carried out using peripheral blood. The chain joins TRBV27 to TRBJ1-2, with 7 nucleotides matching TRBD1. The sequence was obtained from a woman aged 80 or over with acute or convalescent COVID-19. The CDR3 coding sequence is TGTGCCAGCAGTATGACAGGGTTTGGCTACACCTTC. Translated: CASSMTGFGYTF.